The rows below give T cell receptor beta chains drawn from one sample of a study of cytomegalovirus exposure and HLA in healthy donors. Generated by immunoSEQ multiplex PCR, the TCRdb table keeps only in-frame clones and is missing some. This table holds around 49,000 clones, around three quarters found once. Specimen: PBMCs. The receptors originated from a man under 40 in good health and CMV-seropositive. CDR3s include the opening cysteine and the closing phenylalanine or tryptophan. The order of the fields is J gene, D gene, clone size, V gene, CDR3 protein, CDR3 DNA. A D gene is named only where the DNA matches it firmly. Clone size appears in some rows only: once, few, many, or a class for an expanded clone.

j_gene: TRBJ1-4
d_gene: .
abundance: few
v_gene: TRBV18
CDR3aa: CASSRTTEKLFF
CDR3nt: TGTGCCAGCTCGCGGACAACTGAAAAACTGTTTTTT

j_gene: TRBJ1-2
d_gene: .
abundance: .
v_gene: TRBV7-2
CDR3aa: CASNYKRSGGGYTF
CDR3nt: TGTGCCAGCAACTATAAAAGGTCCGGGGGTGGCTACACCTTC

j_gene: TRBJ1-2
d_gene: TRBD1
abundance: .
v_gene: TRBV9
CDR3aa: CASSGQGANGYTF
CDR3nt: TGTGCCAGCAGCGGACAGGGGGCGAATGGCTACACCTTC

j_gene: TRBJ2-7
d_gene: TRBD2
abundance: .
v_gene: TRBV5-6
CDR3aa: CASSLGTSGGHEQYF
CDR3nt: TGTGCCAGCAGCTTGGGGACTAGCGGGGGCCACGAGCAGTACTTC

j_gene: TRBJ1-6
d_gene: TRBD1
abundance: .
v_gene: TRBV19
CDR3aa: CASKGTGLMNSPLHF
CDR3nt: TGTGCCAGCAAGGGGACAGGGCTAATGAATTCACCCCTCCACTTT

j_gene: TRBJ1-5
d_gene: TRBD1
abundance: .
v_gene: TRBV7-9
CDR3aa: CASSQQGGLGNQPQHF
CDR3nt: TGTGCCAGCAGTCAGCAAGGGGGCCTGGGCAATCAGCCCCAGCATTTT

j_gene: TRBJ1-2
d_gene: TRBD1
abundance: .
v_gene: TRBV6-5
CDR3aa: CASGDRVGGYTF
CDR3nt: TGTGCCAGCGGAGACAGGGTCGGCGGCTACACCTTC

j_gene: TRBJ1-1
d_gene: TRBD1
abundance: .
v_gene: TRBV5-6
CDR3aa: CASSLGHRDRVVVNTEAFF
CDR3nt: TGTGCCAGCAGCTTGGGCCACCGGGACAGGGTCGTTGTGAACACTGAAGCTTTCTTT

j_gene: TRBJ2-5
d_gene: TRBD2
abundance: .
v_gene: TRBV25-1
CDR3aa: CASSEPTSGAETQYF
CDR3nt: TGTGCCAGCAGTGAACCGACTAGCGGGGCGGAGACCCAGTACTTC

j_gene: TRBJ1-5
d_gene: .
abundance: .
v_gene: TRBV27
CDR3aa: CASSLGGQPQHF
CDR3nt: TGTGCCAGCAGTTTGGGAGGTCAGCCCCAGCATTTT

j_gene: TRBJ2-7
d_gene: .
abundance: once
v_gene: TRBV5-6
CDR3aa: CASCLGADEQYF
CDR3nt: TGTGCCAGCTGCCTGGGGGCCGACGAGCAGTACTTC

j_gene: TRBJ1-4
d_gene: .
abundance: few
v_gene: TRBV6-6
CDR3aa: CASSYSYRAEKLFF
CDR3nt: TGTGCCAGCAGTTACTCGTACAGGGCTGAAAAACTGTTTTTT

j_gene: TRBJ1-2
d_gene: .
abundance: .
v_gene: TRBV19
CDR3aa: CASRQGIPYGYTF
CDR3nt: TGTGCCAGTAGGCAGGGGATACCTTATGGCTACACCTTC

j_gene: TRBJ2-1
d_gene: TRBD2
abundance: .
v_gene: TRBV10-1
CDR3aa: CASSDFGGASHNEQFF
CDR3nt: TGCGCCAGCAGTGATTTCGGGGGGGCCTCCCACAATGAGCAGTTCTTC

j_gene: TRBJ1-2
d_gene: .
abundance: .
v_gene: TRBV11-2
CDR3aa: CASSYPRQPAYTF
CDR3nt: TGTGCCAGCAGCTACCCTAGACAGCCCGCTTACACCTTC

j_gene: TRBJ2-7
d_gene: .
abundance: .
v_gene: TRBV25-1
CDR3aa: CASSEQGYEQYF
CDR3nt: TGTGCCAGCAGTGAACAGGGGTACGAGCAGTACTTC

j_gene: TRBJ2-7
d_gene: TRBD2
abundance: .
v_gene: TRBV6-1
CDR3aa: CASKLAGPYEQYF
CDR3nt: TGTGCCAGCAAACTAGCGGGACCCTACGAGCAGTACTTC

j_gene: TRBJ2-3
d_gene: .
abundance: few
v_gene: TRBV5-1
CDR3aa: CASSFGGPEDTQYF
CDR3nt: TGCGCCAGCAGCTTCGGGGGGCCCGAAGATACGCAGTATTTT

j_gene: TRBJ2-3
d_gene: .
abundance: .
v_gene: TRBV6-1
CDR3aa: CASSEALRIRYF
CDR3nt: TGTGCCAGCAGCGAAGCCCTCCGTATTCGGTATTTT

j_gene: TRBJ2-3
d_gene: .
abundance: .
v_gene: TRBV4-2
CDR3aa: CASSQALDTTDTQYF
CDR3nt: TGTGCCAGCAGCCAAGCGTTGGACACCACAGATACGCAGTATTTT

j_gene: TRBJ1-6
d_gene: .
abundance: .
v_gene: TRBV9
CDR3aa: CASSVLGGGGSPLHF
CDR3nt: TGTGCCAGCAGCGTCCTCGGGGGTGGAGGCTCACCCCTCCACTTT

j_gene: TRBJ1-5
d_gene: TRBD1
abundance: .
v_gene: TRBV19
CDR3aa: CASSIGTGNQPQNF
CDR3nt: TGTGCCAGTAGTATTGGGACAGGGAATCAGCCCCAGAATTTT

j_gene: TRBJ1-1
d_gene: TRBD1
abundance: few
v_gene: TRBV4-1
CDR3aa: CASSLKTGVNTEAFF
CDR3nt: TGCGCCAGCAGCCTAAAGACAGGGGTGAACACTGAAGCTTTCTTT

j_gene: TRBJ1-3
d_gene: TRBD1
abundance: once
v_gene: TRBV7-9
CDR3aa: CASSSTGGRGNTIYF
CDR3nt: TGTGCCAGCAGTTCTACAGGGGGTCGAGGAAACACCATATATTTT

j_gene: TRBJ1-5
d_gene: .
abundance: once
v_gene: TRBV11-2
CDR3aa: CASSFGGPNQPQHF
CDR3nt: TGTGCCAGCAGCTTTGGCGGCCCAAATCAGCCCCAGCATTTT

j_gene: TRBJ1-6
d_gene: .
abundance: few
v_gene: TRBV10-2
CDR3aa: CASSDQGINSPLHF
CDR3nt: TGCGCCAGCAGTGATCAGGGGATTAATTCACCCCTCCACTTT